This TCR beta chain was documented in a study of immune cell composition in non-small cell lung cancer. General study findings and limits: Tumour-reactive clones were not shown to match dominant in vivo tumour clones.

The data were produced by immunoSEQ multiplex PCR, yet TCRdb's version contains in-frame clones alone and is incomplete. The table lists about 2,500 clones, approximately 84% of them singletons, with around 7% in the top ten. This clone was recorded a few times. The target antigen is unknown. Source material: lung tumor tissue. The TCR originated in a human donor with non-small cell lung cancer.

The DNA for the CDR3 is TGTGCCAGCAGTTTACCCCCCGGCCTCGCCGAGGTTTCCTCCTACAATGAGCAGTTCTTC. Translation: CASSLPPGLAEVSSYNEQFF. The gene calls are TRBV28 and TRBJ2-1, with unresolved D. The germline CDR1 and CDR2 sequences are MDHEN and SYDVKM. V shed 2 bases and J shed 0 bases, with 23 bases lying between them. The CDR3 covers 20 residues.